This T cell receptor beta chain was retrieved from a study of blood T cell repertoires in COVID-19. As for the study in general: Acute-phase and convalescent COVID-19 samples originated in the United States, Italy and Spain. The cDNA or gDNA used as material had been derived from T cells, B-cell-depleted T cells, or PBMCs.

Methods used by the authors: Reference gene primer amplification yielded estimated nucleated cell counts. Produced via immunoSEQ multiplex PCR; TCRdb's table is partial and in-frame only. The V and J calls and clone size were taken over from that table, and D and trimming were inferred from the DNA. The table lists approximately 230,000 clones, approximately 88% of them singletons. V was clipped by 5 bases and J by 0 bases, with 15 bases between them. This CDR3 spans 16 amino acids. From germline, CDR1 is MDHEN and CDR2 SYDVKM. Seattle patient enrollment occurred during active infection, with longitudinal follow-up thereafter.

The chain has TRBV28 and TRBJ2-3, with a weak D call TRBD2 (7 bases). This sequence originates from a woman aged 30 to 39 with COVID-19, enrolled during active disease. Input material: peripheral blood. This CDR3 reads CASSLLGGGSTDTQYF. DNA of the CDR3: TGTGCCAGCAGTCTTCTAGGGGGGGGAAGCACAGATACGCAGTATTTT.